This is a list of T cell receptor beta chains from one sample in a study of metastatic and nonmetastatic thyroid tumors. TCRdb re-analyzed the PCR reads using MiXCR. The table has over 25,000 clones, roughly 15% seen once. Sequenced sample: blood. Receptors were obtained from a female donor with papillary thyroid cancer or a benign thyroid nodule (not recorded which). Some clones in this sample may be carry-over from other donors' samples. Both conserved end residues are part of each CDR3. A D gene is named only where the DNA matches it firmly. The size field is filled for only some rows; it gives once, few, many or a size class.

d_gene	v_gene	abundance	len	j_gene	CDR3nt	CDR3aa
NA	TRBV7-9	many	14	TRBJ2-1	TGTGCCAGCAGCTCGGGGCAGGGGAAGGTCCATCCGTTCTTC	CASSSGQGKVHPFF
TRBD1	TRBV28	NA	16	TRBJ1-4	TGTGCCAGCAGTTTCCCAACCGGGACAGAGAATGAAAAACTGTTTTTT	CASSFPTGTENEKLFF
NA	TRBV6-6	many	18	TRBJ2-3	TGTGCCAGCAGTTACTGGGTTCAACCTACCGCCGACACAGATACGCAGTATTTT	CASSYWVQPTADTDTQYF
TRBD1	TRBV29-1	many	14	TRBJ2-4	TGCAGCGTTGAAAGGTGGACAGGGAAAAACATTCAGTACTTC	CSVERWTGKNIQYF
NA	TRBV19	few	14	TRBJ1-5	TGTGCCAGTAGTTGGTCAGGGCGCAATCAGCCCCAGCATTTT	CASSWSGRNQPQHF
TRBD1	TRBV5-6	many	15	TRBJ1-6	TGTGCCAGCAGTTCCGGACAGGGGGGTAATTCACCCCTCCACTTT	CASSSGQGGNSPLHF
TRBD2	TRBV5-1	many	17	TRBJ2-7	TGCGCCAGCAGCTTGGGGACTAGCGGCCGGTGGGGCTACGAGCAGTACTTC	CASSLGTSGRWGYEQYF
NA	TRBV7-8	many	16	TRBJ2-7	TGTGCCAGCAGCCTGTTTGGGGCGCAGCCTACCTACGAGCAGTACTTC	CASSLFGAQPTYEQYF
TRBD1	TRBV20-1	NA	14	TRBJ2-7	TGCAGTGCCCAGTCCGACAGGGCCTCCTACGAGCAGTACTTC	CSAQSDRASYEQYF
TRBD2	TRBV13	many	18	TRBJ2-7	TGTGCCAGCAGCTCCCGGACTAGCGGGGGGGCCGTATCCTACGAGCAGTACTTC	CASSSRTSGGAVSYEQYF
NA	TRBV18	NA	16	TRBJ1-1	TGTGCCAGCTCACCAATCCAACCTGCAAGAAACACTGAAGCTTTCTTT	CASSPIQPARNTEAFF
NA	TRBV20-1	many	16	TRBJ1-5	TGCAGTGCTAGAGGCCCTACAGTTTATAGCAATCAGCCCCAGCATTTT	CSARGPTVYSNQPQHF
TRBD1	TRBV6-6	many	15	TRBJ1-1	TGTGCCAGCAGTTCCCAGACAGGGGGGAAGACTGAAGCTTTCTTT	CASSSQTGGKTEAFF
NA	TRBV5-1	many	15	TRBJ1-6	TGCGCCAGCAGCCCCTTAGGAGGGTTAGGCTCACCCCTCCACTTT	CASSPLGGLGSPLHF
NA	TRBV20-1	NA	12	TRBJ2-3	TGCAGTGCTAGAGAAGGGGGAGGTACGCAGTATTTT	CSAREGGGTQYF
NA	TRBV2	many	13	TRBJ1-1	TGTGCCAGCAGTGAATTGATGAACACTGAAGCTTTCTTT	CASSELMNTEAFF
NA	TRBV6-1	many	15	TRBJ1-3	TGTGCCATCATAACCCGGAAGAGCTCTGGAAACACCATATATTTT	CAIITRKSSGNTIYF